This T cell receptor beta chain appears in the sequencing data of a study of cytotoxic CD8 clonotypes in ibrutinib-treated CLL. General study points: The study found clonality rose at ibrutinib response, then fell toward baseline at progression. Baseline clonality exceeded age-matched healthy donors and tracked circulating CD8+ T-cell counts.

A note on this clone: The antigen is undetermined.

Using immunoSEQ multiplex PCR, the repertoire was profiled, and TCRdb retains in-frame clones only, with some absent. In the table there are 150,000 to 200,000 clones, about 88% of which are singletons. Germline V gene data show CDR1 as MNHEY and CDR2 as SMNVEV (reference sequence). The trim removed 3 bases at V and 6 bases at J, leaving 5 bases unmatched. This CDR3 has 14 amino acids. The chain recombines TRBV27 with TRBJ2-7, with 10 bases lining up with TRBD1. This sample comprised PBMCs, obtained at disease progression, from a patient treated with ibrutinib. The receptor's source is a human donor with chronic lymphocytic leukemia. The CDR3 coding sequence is TGTGCCAGCAGTTTGACAGGGGGCTCCCCCGAGCAGTACTTC. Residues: CASSLTGGSPEQYF.